Below are 14 T cell receptor beta chains sequenced from a single sample in a study of T-cell reconstitution after alpha-beta-depleted transplantation in children. Unique molecular identifiers were used to barcode this TCRbeta library. TCRdb recomputed calls from the PCR reads with MiXCR, one row per CDR3 protein. The sample consists of some 340,000 distinct CDR3 sequences, 10% to 13% of them appearing once. The sample here was PBMCs from the stem cell graft donor, taken from the stem cell graft. The receptors originated from a human donor who donated a stem cell graft to a child with acute lymphoblastic leukemia.

This rearrangement joins TRBV7-9 to TRBJ1-5; TRBD1 aligns across 9 bases. Trimming at V came to 5 bases and at J to 3 bases, leaving 8 bases not matched to a gene. From germline, CDR1 is SEHNR and CDR2 FQNEAQ (reference sequence). This CDR3 region has 16 residues. The CDR3 DNA follows: TGTGCCAGCAGCCCCTTGGGACAGGGCTCCAATCAGCCCCAGCATTTT. Protein: CASSPLGQGSNQPQHF. The full variable domain, rest sourced from reference TRBV7-9 and TRBJ1-5, is DTGVSQNPRHKITKRGQNVTFRCDPISEHNRLYWYRQTLGQGPEFLTYFQNEAQLEKSRLLSDRFSAERPKGSFSTLEIQRTEQGDSAMYLCASSPLGQGSNQPQHFGDGTRLSIL.

The J gene is TRBJ2-3, the V gene TRBV30; 8 bases align to TRBD2. The CDR3 contains 15 residues. Trimming cost V 5 bases and J 0 bases; bases outside gene matches: 7. Germline lookup yields CDR1 GTSNPN and CDR2 SVGIG (reference sequence). The CDR3 coding sequence is TGTGCCTGGGACAGACTAGCGCCGAGCACAGATACGCAGTATTTT. The encoded protein is CAWDRLAPSTDTQYF.

This clonotype was seen more than once but under ten times. The rearrangement joins TRBV7-3 to TRBJ1-6; possible D gene TRBD1, 6 bases. The CDR3 consists of 15 residues. V was pared by 3 bases and J by 5 bases, with 11 bases between. Per the germline V gene, CDR1 is SGHTA and CDR2 is FQGTGA. The CDR3 loop is CASSFGGGNNSPLHF. The DNA for the CDR3 is TGTGCCAGCAGCTTCGGAGGGGGAAATAATTCACCCCTCCACTTT.

This clonotype was counted many times. The chain couples TRBV27 to TRBJ2-1; D possibly uses TRBD1 or TRBD2 (5 bases each). The CDR3 is made up of 17 amino acids. In germline, CDR1 is MNHEY, CDR2 SMNVEV (reference sequence). Deletions cut 1 base from V and 2 bases from J, with 15 bases between. CDR3 protein: CASSLFSSGGPYNEQFF. The CDR3 nucleotides are TGTGCCAGCAGTTTATTTTCTAGTGGGGGTCCCTACAATGAGCAGTTCTTC.

This clonotype was found a few times. The chain couples TRBV6-1 to TRBJ2-5, with 7 bases that match TRBD2. Germline V gives CDR1 MNHNS, CDR2 SASEGT. V gave up 5 bases and J gave up 0 bases; unmatched junction bases: 12. The CDR3 is 17 amino acids. The CDR3 spells CASSRRDYDQYQETQYF. CDR3 coding DNA: TGTGCCAGCAGTCGCCGGGACTACGACCAGTACCAAGAGACCCAGTACTTC.

This clonotype was detected many times. The V and J genes are TRBV5-1 and TRBJ2-7; 7 positions match TRBD1. Germline CDR1 SGHRS, CDR2 YFSETQ. V lost 0 bases, J lost 7 bases, and 10 bases stayed unmatched. The CDR3 sequence is 15 residues long. Written as DNA, the CDR3 is TGCGCCAGCAGCTTGGTGGGACAGTCTCCTAATGAGCAGTACTTC. Protein: CASSLVGQSPNEQYF.

J is TRBJ2-7 and V is TRBV5-1, with D tentatively TRBD1 (5 bases). Trimming cost V 2 bases and J 5 bases, with 14 bases left between them. The CDR3 has 14 amino acids. The germline V gene encodes CDR1 SGHRS and CDR2 YFSETQ. Written as DNA, the CDR3 is TGCGCCAGCAGCTTTGAAGGGGTTGGGCACGAGCAGTACTTC. Translated: CASSFEGVGHEQYF.

The CDR3 reads CASSLLGRNQINQETQYF. The CDR3 DNA reads as TGCGCCAGCAGCTTGTTAGGACGAAACCAGATAAACCAAGAGACCCAGTACTTC. The chain combines TRBV5-1 with TRBJ2-5; D remains ambiguous. This CDR3 spans 18 amino acids. Germline V gives CDR1 SGHRS, CDR2 YFSETQ. The V end lost 1 base, the J end lost 0 bases, and 19 bases lay between the germline ends.

A few counts support this clonotype. The V call is TRBV3-1, the J call TRBJ1-5; TRBD1 agrees at 8 bases. Germline CDR1 is LGHDT and CDR2 is YNNKEL (reference sequence). The CDR3 length is 17 residues. V shed 5 bases and J 0 bases; nucleotides not matched to a gene: 9. CDR3 region: CASSFWTGKGSNQPQHF. The CDR3 bases are TGTGCCAGCAGCTTTTGGACAGGGAAGGGTAGCAATCAGCCCCAGCATTTT.

In the case of this clonotype: One end of the junction varies from germline; a read error may be responsible. The chain carries TRBV15 and TRBJ2-4; 7 bases map to TRBD1. The CDR3 runs to 20 residues. The germline V gene has CDR1 LNHNV and CDR2 YYDKDF (reference sequence). The CDR3 protein is CAISRNPGQLTKRGKNIQYF. CDR3 bases: TGTGCCATCAGCAGAAATCCGGGACAGCTCACCAAACGGGGCAAAAACATTCAGTACTTC.

The CDR3 loop is CASSLFGTENIQYF. The CDR3 bases are TGCGCCAGCAGCTTGTTCGGGACGGAAAACATTCAGTACTTC. This chain connects TRBV5-1 to TRBJ2-4, with D perhaps matching TRBD1 or TRBD2 (5 bases each). The CDR3 has 14 amino acids. Trimming removed 1 base from V and 5 bases from J, with 10 bases in between. Per germline, CDR1 SGHRS and CDR2 YFSETQ.

The rearrangement links TRBV20-1 to TRBJ1-1, with D maybe TRBD1 (5 bases). From germline, CDR1 is DFQATT and CDR2 SNEGSKA (reference sequence). The CDR3 is 15 residues long. V was cut by 3 bases and J by 1 base, with 15 bases left in between. The CDR3 here is CSASPVDRPNTEAFF. Written as DNA, the CDR3 is TGCAGTGCTAGCCCCGTTGACAGACCGAACACTGAAGCTTTCTTT.

This clonotype was picked up many times. This CDR3 is CASSVDRSGAEAFF. CDR3 coding DNA: TGTGCCAGCAGCGTGGACAGGTCAGGCGCTGAAGCTTTCTTT. The chain links TRBV9 to TRBJ1-1, with 7 positions matching TRBD1. J lost 6 bases, V lost 2 bases, and 7 bases had no gene match. CDR3 length: 14 residues. From germline, CDR1 is SGDLS and CDR2 YYNGEE.

The V and J genes are TRBV2 and TRBJ2-5; 10 bases map to TRBD1. The V gene's germline CDR1 is SNHLY and CDR2 FYNNEI. This CDR3 has 16 residues. After removal of 8 bases from V and 7 bases from J, the junction contained 16 bases not matched to a gene. CDR3 DNA sequence: TGTGCCAGCTGCCGGGAGTCGGGACAGGGGCTAGCGACCCAGTACTTC. Amino acid sequence: CASCRESGQGLATQYF.